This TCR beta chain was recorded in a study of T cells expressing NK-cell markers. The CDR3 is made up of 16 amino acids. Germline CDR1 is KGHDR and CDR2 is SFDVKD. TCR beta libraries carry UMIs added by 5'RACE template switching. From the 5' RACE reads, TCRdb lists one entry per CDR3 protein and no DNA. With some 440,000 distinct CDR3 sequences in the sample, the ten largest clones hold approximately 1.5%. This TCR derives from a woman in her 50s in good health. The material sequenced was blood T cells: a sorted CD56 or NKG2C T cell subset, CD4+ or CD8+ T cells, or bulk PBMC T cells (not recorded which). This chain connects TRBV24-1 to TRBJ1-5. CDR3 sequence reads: CATSDSQKYSNQPQHF.